The 14 T cell receptor beta chains below all came from one sample that was sequenced in a study of vaccination and CD4 T cells after COVID-19. These receptors lack a known antigen. The treatment denotes: roughly 11-day PBMC culture with coronavirus spike peptide pools or control peptides (ViraFEST assay). Cultured CD4+ T-cell DNA underwent Oncomine TCR Beta short-read sequencing. Via MiXCR, TCRdb re-called the PCR reads, giving one row per CDR3 protein. The profile covers fewer than 13,000 distinct CDR3 sequences, with over 40% appearing a single time and over 20% taken by the ten largest. The material sequenced was CD4+ T cells from blood, cultured in vitro. The receptor set was obtained from a human donor who had recovered from COVID-19.

The sample holds one count of this clonotype. The chain carries TRBV4-2 and TRBJ2-5, with D perhaps matching TRBD1 (5 bases). Trimming removed 1 base from V and 0 bases from J, with 9 bases in between. This CDR3 spans 15 amino acids. Per germline, CDR1 LGHNA and CDR2 YNFKEQ. In DNA, the CDR3 is TGTGCCAGCAGCCAAGGCACCAGGGACCAAGAGACCCAGTACTTC. Protein: CASSQGTRDQETQYF.

This chain uses TRBV7-8 with TRBJ2-3; D might be TRBD1 (6 bases). V lost 3 bases to trimming and J lost 1 base, with 14 bases between them. Germline assignment: CDR1 SGHVS and CDR2 FQNEAQ. The length of the CDR3 is 16 residues. CDR3 sequence (DNA): TGTGCCAGCAGCTTTTCTTGGGACAAACGCACAGATACGCAGTATTTT. This codes for CASSFSWDKRTDTQYF.

V usage is TRBV6-4 and J usage is TRBJ1-1; possibly TRBD1 for D (6 bases). The CDR3 is 14 amino acids. The V and J ends lost 0 bases and 4 bases respectively, with 9 bases between them. CDR1 MRHNA and CDR2 SNTAGT come from the germline V gene. CDR3 sequence reads: CASSDSNRATEAFF. The DNA for the CDR3 is TGTGCCAGCAGTGACTCGAACAGGGCCACTGAAGCTTTCTTT.

The chain carries TRBV18 and TRBJ2-7, with 7 positions matching TRBD2. The germline V gene has CDR1 KGHSH and CDR2 LQKENI. This CDR3 comprises 13 residues. Trimming took 5 bases from V and 3 from J; bases not matched to a gene: 4. CDR3 residues: CASSTGGSYEQYF. Written as DNA, the CDR3 is TGTGCCAGCTCAACCGGGGGGAGCTACGAGCAGTACTTC. Together with reference TRBV18 and TRBJ2-7, the CDR3 gives the full variable domain: NAGVMQNPRHLVRRRGQEARLRCSPMKGHSHVYWYRQLPEEGLKFMVYLQKENIIDESGMPKERFSAEFPKEGPSILRIQQVVRGDSAAYFCASSTGGSYEQYFGPGTRLTVT.

The rearrangement uses TRBV29-1 and TRBJ1-1, with 9 bases fitting TRBD1. V trimming: 7 bases; J trimming: 0 bases; junction bases outside the gene matches: 9. This CDR3 is 15 amino acids long. The V gene's germline CDR1 is SQVTM and CDR2 ANQGSEA. CDR3 loop: CSARTGALLNTEAFF. The CDR3, as DNA: TGCAGCGCTCGGACAGGGGCCCTTCTGAACACTGAAGCTTTCTTT.

The chain combines TRBV5-1 with TRBJ2-5; TRBD1 might be the D (6 bases). V lost 4 bases and J lost 5, with 15 bases in between. This CDR3 contains 14 residues. The germline V gene encodes CDR1 SGHRS and CDR2 YFSETQ. The DNA for the CDR3 is TGCGCCAGCAGCGACCCGAGGGGGACGGAGACCCAGTACTTC. It codes for CASSDPRGTETQYF.

This clonotype is medium-sized. The chain combines TRBV6-1 with TRBJ1-5; D is undetermined. In germline, CDR1 is MNHNS, CDR2 SASEGT. The CDR3 contains 15 residues. V gave up 7 bases and J gave up 2 bases, with 15 bases separating them. Here the CDR3 reads CASKIGPGGNQPQHF. The CDR3 bases are TGTGCCAGCAAGATAGGACCCGGCGGCAATCAGCCCCAGCATTTT.

By share, this clonotype counts as medium-sized. The chain is built from TRBV30 and TRBJ1-2; D possibly corresponds to TRBD1 (6 bases). Trimming removed 4 bases from V and 7 bases from J, with 10 bases in between. CDR3 length: 11 amino acids. The germline V gene has CDR1 GTSNPN and CDR2 SVGIG (reference sequence). In nucleotides, the CDR3 is TGTGCCTGGAAACAGGGTTTTGGCTACACCTTC. Translation: CAWKQGFGYTF.

The chain carries TRBV5-1 and TRBJ1-2, with 7 bases matching TRBD1. Germline V lookup: CDR1 SGHRS, CDR2 YFSETQ. The V segment lost 0 bases and the J segment 6 bases; nucleotides outside the gene matches: 5. The CDR3 consists of 14 residues. The CDR3, as DNA: TGCGCCAGCAGCTTGGCACAGGGGAGTCATGGCTACACCTTC. This translates into CASSLAQGSHGYTF.

The CDR3 here is CASSLTLAGGVNTGELFF. The CDR3 DNA reads TGTGCCAGCAGCTTAACACTAGCGGGGGGGGTGAACACCGGGGAGCTGTTTTTT. This chain connects TRBV7-2 to TRBJ2-2, with 13 bases fitting TRBD2. V trimming: 2 bases; J trimming: 1 base; junction bases outside the gene matches: 4. The CDR3 is 18 residues long. CDR1 SGHTA and CDR2 FQGNSA come from the germline V gene. Looking up the rest from reference TRBV7-2 and TRBJ2-2 gives the full variable domain: GAGVSQSPSNKVTEKGKDVELRCDPISGHTALYWYRQSLGQGLEFLIYFQGNSAPDKSGLPSDRFSAERTGGSVSTLTIQRTQQEDSAVYLCASSLTLAGGVNTGELFFGEGSRLTVL.

A single count supports this clonotype. J is TRBJ2-7 and V is TRBV11-3; no clear D. V shed 1 base and J shed 2 bases, with 6 bases lying between them. This CDR3 contains 13 residues. Germline CDR1 SGHNT, CDR2 YENEEA. CDR3: CASSLAETYEQYF. In DNA form, the CDR3 reads TGTGCCAGCAGCTTAGCGGAGACCTACGAGCAGTACTTC.

The sample holds a few counts of this clonotype. V usage is TRBV9 and J usage is TRBJ2-3; D is undetermined. CDR1 and CDR2 from the germline V gene are SGDLS and YYNGEE. V lost 1 base and J lost 0, with 3 bases in between. The CDR3 totals 13 residues. The chain's CDR3 is CASSVPSTDTQYF. CDR3 coding DNA: TGTGCCAGCAGCGTACCTAGCACAGATACGCAGTATTTT.

This clonotype came up a few times. The V call is TRBV25-1, the J call TRBJ2-5, with 7 bases that match TRBD1. This CDR3 has 15 amino acids. In germline, CDR1 is MGHDK, CDR2 SYGVNS. Trimming took 4 bases from V and 5 from J; bases not matched to a gene: 10. For the CDR3, the DNA is TGTGCCAGCAGTGTCGGACAGGCAGAGGCGGAGACCCAGTACTTC. Its translation: CASSVGQAEAETQYF.

The chain couples TRBV30 to TRBJ1-6; D gene uncertain. The CDR3 is 13 residues long. CDR1 and CDR2 (germline): GTSNPN, SVGIG (reference sequence). Trimming took 0 bases from V and 4 from J, leaving 4 bases between them. The CDR3 loop is CAWSVNYNSPLHF. The CDR3 DNA reads TGTGCCTGGAGTGTAAATTATAATTCACCCCTCCACTTT.